The 14 T cell receptor beta chains presented below share a single source sample, sequenced in a study of cytomegalovirus exposure and HLA in healthy donors. Primers: 60 Vbeta forward and 13 Jbeta reverse. This table comes from immunoSEQ multiplex PCR, and its TCRdb copy is limited to in-frame clones, with some not included. Of some 220,000 clones listed, about 89% are singletons. Sequenced: PBMCs. Receptors originate from a woman younger than 35 in good health and CMV-seronegative.

V and J are TRBV5-4 and TRBJ2-5; the D gene is possibly TRBD2 (5 bases). CDR3 length: 13 residues. Germline V gene lookup returns CDR1 SGHNT and CDR2 YYREEE (reference sequence). Deletions cut 4 bases from V and 1 base from J, with 8 bases between. The CDR3 region is CASSKLGQETQYF. The DNA for the CDR3 is TGTGCCAGCAGCAAACTAGGCCAAGAGACCCAGTACTTC.

This clone appeared once. The chain couples TRBV15 to TRBJ1-5; no clear D. V gave up 2 bases and J gave up 4 bases, with 3 bases separating them. Germline values: CDR1 LNHNV, CDR2 YYDKDF (reference sequence). This CDR3 is 12 amino acids long. The CDR3 coding sequence is TGTGCCACCAGCAGATATAATCAGCCCCAGCATTTT. This translates into CATSRYNQPQHF. Filled out from reference TRBV15 and TRBJ1-5, the complete variable domain reads DAMVIQNPRYQVTQFGKPVTLSCSQTLNHNVMYWYQQKSSQAPKLLFHYYDKDFNNEADTPDNFQSRRPNTSFCFLDIRSPGLGDTAMYLCATSRYNQPQHFGDGTRLSIL.

V is TRBV9 and J is TRBJ2-5, with 11 bases identical to TRBD2. Per germline, CDR1 SGDLS and CDR2 YYNGEE. Trimming took 3 bases from V and 4 from J; bases not matched to a gene: 5. This CDR3 spans 15 amino acids. The CDR3 loop is CASSGSGGAGETQYF. The CDR3 DNA reads TGTGCCAGCAGCGGTAGCGGGGGGGCCGGAGAGACCCAGTACTTC.

This clone was detected once. This sequence joins TRBV19 and TRBJ1-5; the D is unclear. The germline gives CDR1 LNHDA, CDR2 SQIVND (reference sequence). V shed 3 bases and J shed 3 bases, with 12 bases lying between them. The CDR3 is 15 amino acids. The CDR3 bases are TGTGCCAGTAGTATCGAGGCCAGACTCAATCAGCCCCAGCATTTT. Its protein product is CASSIEARLNQPQHF. The variable domain in full, with the rest retrieved from reference TRBV19 and TRBJ1-5, is DGGITQSPKYLFRKEGQNVTLSCEQNLNHDAMYWYRQDPGQGLRLIYYSQIVNDFQKGDIAEGYSVSREKKESFPLTVTSAQKNPTAFYLCASSIEARLNQPQHFGDGTRLSIL.

The CDR3 loop reads CASSYTVTSGTYEQYF. For the CDR3, the DNA is TGTGCCAGCAGTTACACTGTGACTAGCGGAACCTACGAGCAGTACTTC. The chain combines TRBV6-5 with TRBJ2-7, with TRBD2 identical over 9 bases. The J segment lost 2 bases and the V segment lost 2 bases, leaving 7 bases of the junction unmatched. The V gene's germline CDR1 is MNHEY and CDR2 SVGAGI. The CDR3 sequence is 16 residues long.

In DNA form, the CDR3 reads TGCGCCAGCAGCCCTGGGGGGGACGCTGAAAAACTGTTTTTT. Its protein product is CASSPGGDAEKLFF. The V call is TRBV5-1, the J call TRBJ1-4; possible D gene TRBD1, 5 bases. Per the germline V gene, CDR1 is SGHRS and CDR2 is YFSETQ. Trimming pared 4 bases from V and 7 bases from J, leaving 14 bases between. This CDR3 region has 14 residues.

This rearrangement joins TRBV10-3 to TRBJ2-1, with TRBD2 matching over 7 bases. This CDR3 spans 16 amino acids. Germline V lookup: CDR1 ENHRY, CDR2 SYGVKD. J gave up 9 bases and V 4 bases, and 15 bases lay outside the gene matches. CDR3: CAISAGGGPVAIEQFF. Here the CDR3 DNA reads TGTGCCATCAGTGCGGGGGGTGGCCCCGTTGCCATTGAGCAGTTCTTC.

The gene calls are TRBV7-2 and TRBJ2-5, with D possibly being TRBD2 (6 bases). The J call is uncertain, as TRBJ2-7 better fits the DNA end. Germline V CDR1 and CDR2: SGHTA, FQGNSA. The CDR3 has 15 residues. CDR3 DNA sequence: TGTGCCAGCAGCTTCATCCCGGGGGAAATCCACGAGCAGTACTTC. Its protein product is CASSFIPGEIHEQYF.

J is TRBJ2-1 and V is TRBV5-5; 9 bases match TRBD1. The CDR3 sequence is 15 residues long. Losses at the gene ends were 4 bases for V and 2 bases for J; bases not matched to a gene: 4. Germline V gene sequence: CDR1 SGHKS, CDR2 YYEKEE (reference sequence). CDR3 DNA: TGTGCCAGCAGCGCCGGGACAGGGACCTACAATGAGCAGTTCTTC. This encodes CASSAGTGTYNEQFF.

The gene calls are TRBV5-1 and TRBJ2-7; 10 positions agree with TRBD1. This CDR3 has 15 amino acids. Germline CDR1 reads SGHRS; CDR2 reads YFSETQ. V lost 4 bases, J lost 5 bases, and 9 bases stayed unmatched. The CDR3 protein is CASSAQGQGVHEQYF. CDR3 in DNA: TGCGCCAGCAGCGCCCAAGGACAGGGGGTCCACGAGCAGTACTTC.

This rearrangement joins TRBV27 to TRBJ1-1; D is ambiguous. Germline CDR1 and CDR2: MNHEY and SMNVEV (reference sequence). The V gene lost 5 bases and the J gene lost 4 bases, with 14 bases spanning the gap. This CDR3 has 14 amino acids. This CDR3 reads CASSLRFPGTEAFF. The CDR3 DNA follows: TGTGCCAGCAGTCTTCGGTTTCCAGGCACTGAAGCTTTCTTT.

V is TRBV18 and J is TRBJ1-2, with unresolved D. Germline V gives CDR1 KGHSH, CDR2 LQKENI. The CDR3 is 14 residues long. Trimming shortened V by 0 bases and J by 8 bases, and 13 bases separated the two germline ends. DNA of the CDR3: TGTGCCAGCTCACCACCGATGTTCATTGGCGGCTACACCTTC. Amino acid sequence: CASSPPMFIGGYTF.

This clone was detected once. The chain is built from TRBV7-3 and TRBJ2-3; D is unclear. CDR3 length: 14 residues. The germline CDR1 and CDR2 sequences are SGHTA and FQGTGA. With 5 bases removed from V and 4 bases from J, the gap between germline ends came to 13 bases. The CDR3 here is CASSPVPRADTQYF. The CDR3 bases are TGTGCCAGCAGCCCGGTCCCTAGAGCAGATACGCAGTATTTT.

V gene TRBV6-5 combines with J gene TRBJ1-2; maybe TRBD1 (5 bases). This CDR3 is 15 amino acids long. Germline loops: CDR1 MNHEY, CDR2 SVGAGI. Trimming removed 0 bases at V and 7 bases at J, with 15 bases between. For the CDR3, the DNA is TGTGCCAGCAGTTACTCATGGGGGGGTGAGGGTGGCTACACCTTC. The encoded protein is CASSYSWGGEGGYTF.